The 22 T cell receptor beta chains in this list originate from one sample, sequenced in a study of response to subunit inactivated influenza vaccine. TCRdb independently ran MiXCR on the RT-PCR reads; one entry per CDR3 protein. This table holds about 830,000 distinct CDR3 sequences, approximately 17% found once. Sequenced material: PBMCs from blood, taken around 5 days after vaccination. Every receptor here comes from a man aged 50 to 60 who received an inactivated influenza vaccine.

There are a few counts of this clonotype. For the CDR3, the DNA is TGCGCCAGCAGCCAGTCCCGGGCCGCCCCCCCTATTTATGGCTACACCTTC. Protein sequence: CASSQSRAAPPIYGYTF. This chain joins TRBV4-3 and TRBJ1-2; the D is unclear. Germline-derived CDR1 and CDR2 are LGHNA and YSLEER. The CDR3 sequence is 17 residues long. V dropped 3 bases and J dropped 5 bases, with 22 bases sitting between them.

In its sample, this clonotype was seen a few times. The CDR3 loop reads CASSPGDKNTEAFF. The CDR3 DNA follows: TGCGCCAGCAGCCCAGGGGACAAGAACACTGAAGCTTTCTTT. The chain links TRBV5-1 to TRBJ1-1; D perhaps matches TRBD1 (6 bases). Trimming left V 4 bases short and J 1 base short, with 11 bases between. CDR3 length equals 14 residues. From germline, CDR1 is SGHRS and CDR2 YFSETQ.

As for this clonotype: The conserved phenylalanine or tryptophan is not found at the CDR3 terminus, so this likely reflects a read error. The chain links TRBV12-3 or TRBV12-4 to TRBJ2-1; 10 nucleotides match TRBD2. The CDR3 is made up of 15 amino acids. With 5 bases clipped from V and 6 bases from J, the junction kept 7 bases outside the gene matches. For the CDR3, the DNA is TGTGCCAGCAGTAAGAGCGGGGGGGCAGGCAATGAGCAGTTCTTG. It is translated as CASSKSGGAGNEQFL.

This clonotype came up a few times. One junction end does not reproduce the germline sequence, and a read error may be involved. V gene TRBV6-2 or TRBV6-3 combines with J gene TRBJ2-1; unclear D gene. Germline CDR1 reads MNHEY; CDR2 reads SVGEGT. The CDR3 is made up of 11 amino acids. CDR3 DNA: TGTGCCAGCAGTTACCCCGACCAGAAGATCTTC. This codes for CASSYPDQKIF.

Only a few counts were recorded for this clonotype. The V and J genes are TRBV20-1 and TRBJ2-3; D possibly matches TRBD1 or TRBD2 (5 bases each). There are 15 residues in the CDR3. Germline V gene data show CDR1 as DFQATT and CDR2 as SNEGSKA (reference sequence). V lost 0 bases and J 3 bases, leaving 13 bases between the germline ends. In DNA form, the CDR3 reads TGCAGTGCTAGAGATGAATCGGGGCGGACAGATACGCAGTATTTT. This codes for CSARDESGRTDTQYF.

This clonotype came up many times. The rearrangement links TRBV4-3 to TRBJ1-1; 7 bases match TRBD1. CDR3 length equals 14 residues. With 3 bases clipped from V and 5 bases from J, the junction kept 6 bases outside the gene matches. The V gene's germline CDR1 is LGHNA and CDR2 YSLEER. CDR3 nucleotide sequence: TGCGCCAGCAGCCAGGACACAGGGGTAACTGAAGCTTTCTTT. Translated, it gives CASSQDTGVTEAFF.

This clonotype has more than one count but fewer than ten. The rearrangement uses TRBV20-1 and TRBJ2-3, with TRBD2 as a possible D gene (5 bases). Deletions cut 6 bases from V and 4 bases from J, with 11 bases between. From germline, CDR1 is DFQATT and CDR2 SNEGSKA (reference sequence). The CDR3 has 12 amino acids. CDR3 residues: CSATEEADTQYF. The CDR3 DNA is TGCAGTGCCACGGAGGAGGCAGATACGCAGTATTTT.

At least ten counts were recorded for this clonotype. A read error may produce the germline difference seen at one junction end. The chain combines TRBV5-1 with TRBJ2-2; 10 bases are a match to TRBD1. Germline CDR1 SGHRS, CDR2 YFSETQ. The CDR3 runs to 15 residues. CDR3 coding DNA: TGTGCCAGCAGCCCGGGACAGGGGACGACCGGGGAGCTGTTTTTT. Amino acids: CASSPGQGTTGELFF.

This clonotype was counted a few times. The gene calls are TRBV20-1 and TRBJ2-7, with 13 bases fitting TRBD2. Trimming cost V 6 bases and J 4 bases; bases outside gene matches: 12. The CDR3 is 16 residues long. Germline V gene data show CDR1 as DFQATT and CDR2 as SNEGSKA (reference sequence). The CDR3 sequence is CSARTSGRRDFYEQYF. In DNA, the CDR3 is TGCAGTGCAAGGACTAGCGGGAGAAGGGACTTTTACGAGCAGTACTTC.

The rearrangement joins TRBV7-9 to TRBJ1-2; 9 bases align to TRBD1. Germline CDR1 SEHNR, CDR2 FQNEAQ (reference sequence). Losses at the gene ends were 4 bases for V and 4 bases for J; bases not matched to a gene: 4. This CDR3 has 14 residues. In DNA, the CDR3 is TGTGCCAGCAGCTCCCGGACAGGGGCCTATGGCTACACCTTC. Its translation is CASSSRTGAYGYTF.

This clonotype has only a few counts. J is TRBJ1-1 and V is TRBV6-1; 7 positions agree with TRBD1. Trimming at V came to 3 bases and at J to 6 bases, leaving 7 bases not matched to a gene. CDR3 length: 14 amino acids. CDR1 and CDR2 from the germline V gene are MNHNS and SASEGT. The CDR3 region is CASSEIGGDAEAFF. The CDR3 region has the DNA TGTGCCAGCAGTGAGATAGGGGGCGACGCTGAAGCTTTCTTT.

About this clonotype itself: One junction end disagrees with the germline gene, perhaps due to a read error. This chain links TRBV11-2 with TRBJ2-5; D tentatively fits TRBD1 or TRBD2 (6 bases each). Germline CDR1 and CDR2: SGHAT and FQNNGV. The CDR3 is 18 amino acids. As DNA, the CDR3 is TGTGCCAGCAGCCCCCACACGAGGGGGGTTAAGTACCAAGAGACCAAGTACTTC. It encodes CASSPHTRGVKYQETKYF.

This chain joins TRBV5-1 and TRBJ2-1; a possible D gene is TRBD2 (6 bases). CDR3 length: 15 amino acids. The germline V and J ends were trimmed by 1 base and 7 bases, with 15 bases remaining between them. Germline assignment: CDR1 SGHRS and CDR2 YFSETQ. CDR3 protein: CASSLRLSGVNEQFF. CDR3 DNA sequence: TGCGCCAGCAGCTTGAGACTATCGGGAGTGAATGAGCAGTTCTTC.

This clonotype was seen only a few times. The V call is TRBV12-3 or TRBV12-4, the J call TRBJ2-3; 9 nucleotides align to TRBD1. Germline trimming cut 5 bases from V and 5 bases from J; bases unmatched to any gene: 8. This CDR3 has 15 residues. CDR3 bases: TGTGCCAGCAGTCCGGGGACAGGGAGTGGAGATACGCAGTATTTT. This gives the protein CASSPGTGSGDTQYF.

In its sample, this clonotype was seen a few times. CDR3 loop: CSAHPGLAGEGDTQYF. The CDR3 bases are TGCAGTGCGCACCCGGGACTAGCGGGGGAAGGGGATACGCAGTATTTT. J is TRBJ2-3 and V is TRBV20-1, with TRBD2 identical over 14 bases. V gave up 6 bases and J gave up 6 bases; unmatched junction bases: 11. This CDR3 spans 16 amino acids. Germline CDR1 DFQATT, CDR2 SNEGSKA (reference sequence).

V and J are TRBV5-1 and TRBJ1-4; D might be TRBD1 (6 bases). The length of the CDR3 is 14 residues. CDR1 and CDR2 from the germline V gene are SGHRS and YFSETQ. The V and J ends lost 3 bases and 7 bases respectively, with 13 bases between them. This CDR3 is CASSSTTGTEKLFF. The CDR3 DNA reads TGCGCCAGCAGCTCAACGACAGGTACTGAAAAACTGTTTTTT.

In this sample, this clonotype turned up a few times. The rearrangement links TRBV19 to TRBJ1-6, with D possibly matching TRBD1 (6 bases). The germline V and J ends were trimmed by 7 bases and 14 bases, with 15 bases remaining between them. This CDR3 comprises 12 residues. The V gene's germline CDR1 is LNHDA and CDR2 SQIVND (reference sequence). CDR3 coding DNA: TGTGCCAGTAACCAAGGCGGGGGCTCCCTCCACTTT. Amino acids: CASNQGGGSLHF.

The J gene is TRBJ1-5, the V gene TRBV12-3 or TRBV12-4, with D possibly matching TRBD1 (6 bases). V lost 4 bases, J lost 1 base, and 8 bases lay in between. The CDR3 totals 14 residues. CDR3 protein: CASSWTASNQPQHF. In DNA, the CDR3 is TGTGCCAGCAGTTGGACAGCCAGCAATCAGCCCCAGCATTTT.

This clonotype was counted at least ten times. The chain carries TRBV5-1 and TRBJ2-1, with D perhaps matching TRBD2 (5 bases). Germline V CDR1 and CDR2: SGHRS, YFSETQ. The CDR3 has 16 residues. Trimming took off 4 bases at V and 3 bases at J, with 17 bases between the two ends. The CDR3 sequence is CASSLISGVGYNEQFF. The CDR3 coding sequence is TGCGCCAGCAGCCTAATCAGCGGTGTGGGCTACAATGAGCAGTTCTTC.

This clonotype was seen more than once but under ten times. The chain recombines TRBV28 with TRBJ2-5; 9 bases fit TRBD2. The CDR3 is 16 residues long. J gave up 6 bases and V 5 bases, and 13 bases lay outside the gene matches. In germline, CDR1 is MDHEN, CDR2 SYDVKM. CDR3 in DNA: TGTGCCAGCAGTCCCTTGGGGGCTAGCGGGGTTAAGACCCAGTACTTC. Amino acid sequence: CASSPLGASGVKTQYF.

This clonotype was found a few times. This chain uses TRBV20-1 with TRBJ2-7, with D possibly being TRBD2 (7 bases). With 7 bases removed from V and 5 bases from J, the gap between germline ends came to 15 bases. This CDR3 contains 12 residues. Germline V gene sequence: CDR1 DFQATT, CDR2 SNEGSKA (reference sequence). As DNA, the CDR3 is TGCAGTGGGTCGGGGGGCCCTCACGAGCAGTACTTC. Translated: CSGSGGPHEQYF.

This sequence joins TRBV6-2 or TRBV6-3 and TRBJ2-1; D is unresolved. The germline V and J ends were trimmed by 0 bases and 5 bases, with 8 bases remaining between them. CDR1 and CDR2 from the germline V gene are MNHEY and SVGEGT. This CDR3 contains 14 residues. The CDR3 sequence is CASSYSIQNNEQFF. The CDR3 region has the DNA TGTGCCAGCAGTTACTCGATACAGAACAATGAGCAGTTCTTC.